This TCR beta chain was observed in a study of response to subunit inactivated influenza vaccine. Findings of the study overall: Few new T cells, the authors suggested, are recruited by each seasonal influenza vaccination.

Germline CDR1 reads LGHDT; CDR2 reads YNNKEL (reference sequence). Trimming shortened V by 0 bases and J by 6 bases, and 11 bases separated the two germline ends. This CDR3 has 14 amino acids. MiXCR was run by TCRdb on the RT-PCR reads, yielding one entry per CDR3 protein. The sample has around 850,000 distinct CDR3 sequences; 18% are singletons. To note about this clonotype: Its matching antigen is unknown.

The V call is TRBV3-1, the J call TRBJ1-2, with no clear D. The source is a man aged 45 to 65 who received an inactivated influenza vaccine. The sample here was PBMCs from blood, taken approximately 5 days after vaccination. The CDR3 loop reads CASSQDWNHNGYTF. The CDR3 nucleotides are TGTGCCAGCAGCCAAGATTGGAACCACAATGGCTACACCTTC.